What follows are 11 T cell receptor beta chains derived from one specimen sequenced in a study of blood T cell repertoires in COVID-19. Sequenced by immunoSEQ multiplex PCR; TCRdb stores in-frame clones only, minus some. The sample has about 80,000 clones, roughly 87% seen once. Sequenced: peripheral blood. The receptors stem from a man aged 25-40 years with acute or convalescent COVID-19.

The chain combines TRBV4-2 with TRBJ2-7; no reliable D call. Germline V lookup: CDR1 LGHNA, CDR2 YNFKEQ. Trimming removed 0 bases from V and 4 bases from J, with 4 bases in between. There are 12 residues in the CDR3. In DNA form, the CDR3 reads TGTGCCAGCAGCCAAGACTTTTACGAGCAGTACTTC. It translates to CASSQDFYEQYF.

This clone has more than one count but fewer than ten. V and J are TRBV15 and TRBJ2-7; tentative D call: TRBD1 (5 bases). CDR3 size: 14 residues. Trimming took off 0 bases at V and 2 bases at J, with 8 bases between the two ends. Germline CDR1 reads LNHNV; CDR2 reads YYDKDF (reference sequence). The CDR3 nucleotides are TGTGCCACCAGCAGAGAGTACAGGACCTACGAGCAGTACTTC. Protein: CATSREYRTYEQYF.

The chain links TRBV7-2 to TRBJ2-3, with TRBD1 as a possible D gene (6 bases). Germline V lookup: CDR1 SGHTA, CDR2 FQGNSA. The CDR3 extends over 15 amino acids. V lost 5 bases, J lost 9 bases, and 21 bases lay in between. The CDR3 DNA follows: TGTGCCAGCAGCGCACAGGGCGCGCCCGTTCGCACGCAGTATTTT. Translation: CASSAQGAPVRTQYF.

The chain has TRBV28 and TRBJ2-7, with 10 positions matching TRBD2. Trimming at V came to 6 bases and at J to 0 bases, leaving 5 bases not matched to a gene. This CDR3 spans 15 amino acids. The germline gives CDR1 MDHEN, CDR2 SYDVKM. CDR3 sequence reads: CASSVAGGISYEQYF. CDR3 in DNA: TGTGCCAGCAGCGTAGCGGGAGGTATCTCCTACGAGCAGTACTTC.

The genes are TRBV28 and TRBJ1-6; 7 bases map to TRBD1. The germline V gene has CDR1 MDHEN and CDR2 SYDVKM. The CDR3 loop spans 12 amino acids. V shed 5 bases, J shed 11 bases, and the junction held 3 bases outside the gene matches. In nucleotides, the CDR3 is TGTGCCAGCAGTCATACAGGGGCACCCCTCCACTTT. Translation: CASSHTGAPLHF.

The chain joins TRBV19 to TRBJ2-2, with 8 bases matching TRBD1. The CDR3 extends over 14 amino acids. The V and J ends lost 8 bases and 4 bases, in that order; junction bases with no gene match: 6. Germline V gene data show CDR1 as LNHDA and CDR2 as SQIVND (reference sequence). CDR3 sequence: CASYGRGLTGELFF. The CDR3 region has the DNA TGTGCCAGTTACGGCAGGGGGCTCACCGGGGAGCTGTTTTTT.

This chain uses TRBV10-1 with TRBJ2-3; possibly TRBD2 for D (5 bases). Germline assignment: CDR1 WNHNN and CDR2 SYGVQD (reference sequence). The V and J ends lost 0 bases and 7 bases respectively, with 8 bases between them. The CDR3 totals 13 residues. The CDR3 DNA follows: TGCGCCAGCAGTGAGTCGACTACATATACGCAGTATTTT. It is translated as CASSESTTYTQYF.

This chain uses TRBV10-3 with TRBJ2-3; unclear D gene. Germline CDR1 ENHRY, CDR2 SYGVKD. Trimming removed 6 bases at V and 2 bases at J, with 9 bases between. The CDR3 has 13 residues. CDR3 region: CAIRPDPTDTQYF. The DNA of the CDR3 is TGTGCCATCAGGCCAGATCCCACAGATACGCAGTATTTT.

The chain couples TRBV6-5 to TRBJ2-7; the D gene is possibly TRBD1 (5 bases). Germline values: CDR1 MNHEY, CDR2 SVGAGI. The CDR3 sequence is 13 residues long. The ends were cut back, 8 bases at V and 2 bases at J, with 13 bases in the middle. DNA of the CDR3: TGTGCCAGCGGACCTAGGGGCCCCTACGAGCAGTACTTC. Translation: CASGPRGPYEQYF.

The V gene is TRBV5-1, the J gene TRBJ2-1; 10 bases align to TRBD2. CDR3 length: 17 residues. Trimming at V came to 3 bases and at J to 5 bases, leaving 11 bases not matched to a gene. Germline V gene sequence: CDR1 SGHRS, CDR2 YFSETQ. Here the CDR3 reads CASSSTSGQRINNEQFF. The CDR3 region has the DNA TGCGCCAGCAGCTCGACTAGCGGGCAACGAATTAACAATGAGCAGTTCTTC.

This sequence joins TRBV14 and TRBJ2-5, with TRBD2 matching over 8 bases. The germline CDR1 and CDR2 sequences are SGHDN and FVKESK. V lost 5 bases and J lost 5; bases outside the gene matches: 4. The CDR3 loop spans 13 amino acids. CDR3 bases: TGTGCCAGCAGCGTGGGACTAGTGGAGACCCAGTACTTC. Protein sequence: CASSVGLVETQYF.